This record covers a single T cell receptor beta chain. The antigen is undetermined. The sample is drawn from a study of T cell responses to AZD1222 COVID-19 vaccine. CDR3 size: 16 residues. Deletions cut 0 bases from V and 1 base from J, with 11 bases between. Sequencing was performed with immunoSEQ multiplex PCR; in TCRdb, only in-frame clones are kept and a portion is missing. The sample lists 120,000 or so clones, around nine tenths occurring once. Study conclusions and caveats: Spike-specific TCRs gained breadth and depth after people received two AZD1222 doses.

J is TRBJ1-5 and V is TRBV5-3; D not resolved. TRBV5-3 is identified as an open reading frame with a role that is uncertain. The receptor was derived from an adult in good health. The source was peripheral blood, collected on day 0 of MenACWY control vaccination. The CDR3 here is CARSLEGQPSNQPQHF. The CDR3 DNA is TGTGCCAGAAGCTTGGAAGGTCAGCCCAGCAATCAGCCCCAGCATTTT.